This T cell receptor (beta chain) was sequenced during a study of beta chain features in type 1 diabetes. General study points: Within the patient group, naive, central memory and Treg TCRB repertoires appeared more similar to each other than within healthy donors. Patients with Type 1 diabetes showed moderately but significantly shorter TCRB CDR3s in all four CD4+ subsets.

V was trimmed by 5 bases and J by 4 bases, leaving 4 bases between them. CDR1 is SGDLS and CDR2 is YYNGEE in the germline V gene. CDR3 length: 12 amino acids. Regarding this clone: The antigen remains unidentified.

Since all of the isolated RNA was reverse transcribed, expressed TCRB transcripts were what got sequenced. TCRdb's table, derived via immunoSEQ multiplex PCR, lists solely in-frame clones and lacks some. The table has nearly 700,000 clones, over 10% seen once. The rearrangement uses TRBV9 and TRBJ2-6; no firm D call. Sequenced input: naive CD4+ T cells from blood. The sequence was collected from a young man with type 1 diabetes. The CDR3 nucleotides are TGTGCCAGCAGTTTGGGGGCCAACGTCCTGACTTTC. Its translation: CASSLGANVLTF.